Listed below are T cell receptor beta chains from one sample, sequenced in a study of blood T cell repertoires in COVID-19. Libraries were prepared by immunoSEQ multiplex PCR; TCRdb keeps only in-frame clonotypes and omits some of them. Here the sample spans about 200,000 clones, 70% to 90% being singletons. What was sequenced was peripheral blood. The receptors originated from a man aged 55 to 70 with active or convalescent COVID-19. Both conserved end residues are part of each CDR3. The order of the fields is clone size, D gene, V gene, J gene, CDR3 DNA, CDR3 protein. The D gene is left open where the match is weak. Clone size appears in some rows only: once, few, many, or a class for an expanded clone.

NA	NA	TRBV10-3	TRBJ1-1	TGTGCCATCAGTGAAGGGGATGGGAGGAGAGCTTTCTTT	CAISEGDGRRAFF
once	TRBD1	TRBV6-5	TRBJ1-1	TGTGCCACCCAAACAGGGGCTTTGAACACTGAAGCTTTCTTT	CATQTGALNTEAFF
NA	NA	TRBV25-1	TRBJ1-1	TGTGCCAGCAGTGAAACATCCAAAGGGGACACTGAAGCTTTCTTT	CASSETSKGDTEAFF
NA	NA	TRBV7-7	TRBJ1-5	TGTGCCAGCAGTACAGATCCCAAGAACTTTAGCAATCAGCCCCAGCATTTT	CASSTDPKNFSNQPQHF
NA	TRBD2	TRBV6-2/TRBV6-3	TRBJ2-2	TGTGCCAGCAGCCGACTAGCGGCATCCACCGGGGAGCTGTTTTTT	CASSRLAASTGELFF
NA	NA	TRBV6-6	TRBJ2-1	TGTGCCAGCTCCCGGATCGGGGGATACAATGAGCAGTTCTTC	CASSRIGGYNEQFF
once	TRBD1	TRBV7-9	TRBJ1-2	TGTGCCAGCAGCCCTGGGGACAGGGGGAACTATGGCTACACCTTC	CASSPGDRGNYGYTF
NA	NA	TRBV7-3	TRBJ2-3	TGTGCCAGCAGCTCCCAAGGGGGCACAGATACGCAGTATTTT	CASSSQGGTDTQYF
NA	NA	TRBV5-1	TRBJ1-1	TGCGCCAGCAGAACCACTCCCGGCGGCTACACTGAAGCTTTCTTT	CASRTTPGGYTEAFF
NA	TRBD1	TRBV29-1	TRBJ2-7	TGCAGCGTTGAAGATTGGGGGGACAGGGGGCACGAGCAGTACTTC	CSVEDWGDRGHEQYF
NA	NA	TRBV18	TRBJ1-4	TGTGCCAGCTCATCCCAGGGTTATTTAGGAGAAAAACTGTTTTTT	CASSSQGYLGEKLFF
NA	NA	TRBV19	TRBJ1-1	TGTGCCAGTAGTAATCCCGGGACTTCGAACACTGAAGCTTTCTTT	CASSNPGTSNTEAFF
NA	NA	TRBV6-5	TRBJ1-6	TGTGCCAGCAGTTTCTCCGGGGAATCACCCCTCCACTTT	CASSFSGESPLHF
NA	NA	TRBV6-5	TRBJ1-2	TGTGCCAGCAGCTCCGAGGGCCGCTACTATGGCTACACCTTC	CASSSEGRYYGYTF
few	NA	TRBV6-5	TRBJ1-5	TGTGCCAGCAGTTACGATGAGGATCAGCCCCAGCATTTT	CASSYDEDQPQHF
few	TRBD1	TRBV27	TRBJ2-1	TGTGCCAGCAGTCGGACAGGGCAGGGATATGAGCAGTTCTTC	CASSRTGQGYEQFF
NA	TRBD1	TRBV7-9	TRBJ2-7	TGTGCCAGCAGCTTCGACAGGGTGAGCTACGAGCAGTACTTC	CASSFDRVSYEQYF
NA	TRBD2	TRBV5-1	TRBJ2-1	TGCGCCAGCAGCTTGGCCGCTAGCGGGGGGTTCAATGAGCAGTTCTTC	CASSLAASGGFNEQFF
NA	NA	TRBV19	TRBJ1-2	TGTGCCAGTATCGAACGGGGGGGGATCCCCCGCTATGGCTACACCTTC	CASIERGGIPRYGYTF
NA	NA	TRBV7-3	TRBJ2-3	TGTGCCAGCAGCCGGAATCCTAGTGTCCCAGATACGCAGTATTTT	CASSRNPSVPDTQYF
few	NA	TRBV2	TRBJ2-5	TGTGCCAGCCTATTGGGGCCAGAGACCCAGTACTTC	CASLLGPETQYF
NA	NA	TRBV29-1	TRBJ1-1	TGCAGCGTTGTAGCGAACACTGAAGCTTTCTTT	CSVVANTEAFF
NA	NA	TRBV6-1	TRBJ1-5	TGTGCCAGCATTGAGACCGGGACATACTATAGCAATCAGCCCCAGCATTTT	CASIETGTYYSNQPQHF
NA	TRBD1	TRBV7-9	TRBJ1-6	TGTGCCAGCAGCTTAACGGGACAGGCTAATTCACCCCTCCACTTT	CASSLTGQANSPLHF
NA	TRBD2	TRBV13	TRBJ2-1	TGTGCCACCCAACTAGCGGGGGCCCTGTTGAATGAGCAGTTCTTC	CATQLAGALLNEQFF
NA	TRBD2	TRBV2	TRBJ2-1	TGTGCCAGTCGGCCTAGCGGGGTGACCTACAATGAGCAGTTCTTC	CASRPSGVTYNEQFF
NA	TRBD1	TRBV9	TRBJ1-4	TGTGCCAGCAGCGTAGGAGGACAGGTGGTTGAAAAACTGTTTTTT	CASSVGGQVVEKLFF
NA	NA	TRBV5-1	TRBJ1-1	TGCGCCAGCAGCTTATTTGACAGGAACACTGAAGCTTTCTTT	CASSLFDRNTEAFF
NA	NA	TRBV27	TRBJ1-5	TGTGCCAGCAGTCTCTTTGGGGGAGGGAGTAGTCAGCCCCAGCATTTT	CASSLFGGGSSQPQHF
NA	TRBD1	TRBV7-9	TRBJ2-7	TGTGCCAGCAGCCCCCGGGACAGAAGGTACGAGCAGTACTTC	CASSPRDRRYEQYF
NA	TRBD1	TRBV19	TRBJ1-5	TGTGCCAGTAGTCCGAGGGGGCCAGGGGCCTTTCAGCCCCAGCATTTT	CASSPRGPGAFQPQHF
NA	TRBD1	TRBV29-1	TRBJ1-4	TGCAGCGTCGCCGGGACAGGGGCTGAAAAACTGTTTTTT	CSVAGTGAEKLFF
NA	NA	TRBV9	TRBJ1-2	TGTGCCAGCAGCTCCACAGGGAACTATGGCTACACCTTC	CASSSTGNYGYTF
NA	NA	TRBV5-1	TRBJ2-3	TGCGCCAGCAGCTTGGGCCGGGGAGATACGCAGTATTTT	CASSLGRGDTQYF
NA	TRBD1	TRBV18	TRBJ1-6	TGTGCCAGCTCACCAAGTCTAAGGACAGGGGCGGAATCACCCCTCCACTTT	CASSPSLRTGAESPLHF
NA	NA	TRBV6-6	TRBJ2-1	TGTGCCAGCAGTCCAGGGGCGTTTAGCTCCTACAATGAGCAGTTCTTC	CASSPGAFSSYNEQFF
NA	NA	TRBV3-1/TRBV3-2	TRBJ2-7	TGTGCCAGCAGCCCGACAGGTATCGAGCAGTACTTC	CASSPTGIEQYF
NA	NA	TRBV6-5	TRBJ1-1	TGTGCCAGCACTTGGAGACGGCTAAACACTGAAGCTTTCTTT	CASTWRRLNTEAFF
NA	NA	TRBV3-1/TRBV3-2	TRBJ1-6	TGTGCCAGCAGCCAAGTTTCAGGGGTTAATTCACCCCTCCACTTT	CASSQVSGVNSPLHF
once	NA	TRBV6-5	TRBJ1-4	TGTGCCAGCAGTTACTCGTCCCGAGGGGAAAAACTGTTTTTT	CASSYSSRGEKLFF
NA	TRBD1	TRBV5-1	TRBJ1-2	TGCGCCAGCAGCTCAGAGGGGGCTAGGCATAACTATGGCTACACCTTC	CASSSEGARHNYGYTF
once	NA	TRBV30	TRBJ1-2	TGTGCCTGGAGTGTAAAGGGCAGCGAGGGTGGCTACACCTTC	CAWSVKGSEGGYTF
NA	NA	TRBV27	TRBJ1-1	TGTGCCAGCAGTTATAATCTGAACACTGAAGCTTTCTTT	CASSYNLNTEAFF
few	TRBD2	TRBV5-1	TRBJ2-1	TGCGCCAGCAGCTTACGACCGGGGGCTAGCGGGAACAATGAGCAGTTCTTC	CASSLRPGASGNNEQFF
NA	TRBD1	TRBV2	TRBJ1-4	TGTGCCAGCAGCCCACAGGGGACTAATGAAAAACTGTTTTTT	CASSPQGTNEKLFF
NA	TRBD1	TRBV24-1	TRBJ2-3	TGTGCCACCAGTGAGGGTCAGGGGGCATGGGATACGCAGTATTTT	CATSEGQGAWDTQYF
NA	NA	TRBV5-4	TRBJ1-2	TGTGCCAGCAGCTTGGACAGCGGCTATGGCTACACCTTC	CASSLDSGYGYTF
NA	TRBD1	TRBV2	TRBJ2-2	TGTGCCAGCAGTGGGGACAGGGGTCGGGCGAACACCGGGGAGCTGTTTTTT	CASSGDRGRANTGELFF